One sample yielded the 6 T cell receptor beta chains listed below, sequenced in a study of beta chain features in type 1 diabetes. The whole isolated RNA underwent reverse transcription, so sequencing captured expressed TCRB transcripts. Profiled with immunoSEQ multiplex PCR; TCRdb holds only in-frame clones, not every one. The profile covers 40,000 to 45,000 clones, with just over 50% appearing a single time and roughly 2.1% taken by the ten largest. The sequenced sample was Tregs from blood. These receptor sequences come from a woman aged 18-35 years in good health.

V is TRBV5-4 and J is TRBJ1-1; unclear D gene. The germline gives CDR1 SGHNT, CDR2 YYREEE (reference sequence). V was shortened by 2 bases and J by 4 bases, with 12 bases between the two germline ends. The CDR3 has 14 amino acids. DNA of the CDR3: TGTGCCAGCAGCTTACCTACACGGGGCACTGAAGCTTTCTTT. Amino acids: CASSLPTRGTEAFF.

This rearrangement joins TRBV7-2 to TRBJ2-4; D is undetermined. V shed 2 bases and J shed 3 bases, with 8 bases lying between them. Germline loops: CDR1 SGHTA, CDR2 FQGNSA. This CDR3 is 14 amino acids long. In nucleotides, the CDR3 is TGTGCCAGCAGCTTACAAACAGACAAAAACATTCAGTACTTC. Translated: CASSLQTDKNIQYF.

This clone was observed a handful of times. The chain couples TRBV6-6 to TRBJ2-5, with D unclear. Germline assignment: CDR1 MNHNY and CDR2 SVGAGI (reference sequence). CDR3 length equals 13 residues. Trimming removed 7 bases from V and 5 bases from J, with 14 bases in between. CDR3 nucleotide sequence: TGTGCCAGCACCTGGCAGCAGGTTGAGACCCAGTACTTC. Protein product: CASTWQQVETQYF.

This clone came up a few times. The chain combines TRBV7-2 with TRBJ2-5; TRBD2 agrees at 12 bases. Germline V gene lookup returns CDR1 SGHTA and CDR2 FQGNSA. The CDR3 has 19 residues. J lost 1 base, V lost 1 base, and 10 bases had no gene match. The CDR3 sequence is CASSLVPTSGSGVQETQYF. CDR3 DNA sequence: TGTGCCAGCAGCTTAGTGCCGACTAGCGGGAGTGGGGTCCAAGAGACCCAGTACTTC.

The V call is TRBV29-1, the J call TRBJ2-3, with D maybe TRBD2 (6 bases). The germline V gene encodes CDR1 SQVTM and CDR2 ANQGSEA. The V end lost 8 bases, the J end lost 4 bases, and 13 bases lay between the germline ends. CDR3 size: 12 residues. CDR3 coding DNA: TGCAGCATCCTAGCGACGGCAGATACGCAGTATTTT. Its translation: CSILATADTQYF.

The J gene is TRBJ1-5, the V gene TRBV7-2; TRBD1 matches 9 bases. Trimming at V came to 5 bases and at J to 3 bases, leaving 5 bases not matched to a gene. Per the germline V gene, CDR1 is SGHTA and CDR2 is FQGNSA. This CDR3 region has 15 residues. The CDR3 spells CASSTRTGDNQPQHF. The CDR3 coding sequence is TGTGCCAGCAGCACCCGGACAGGGGACAATCAGCCCCAGCATTTT.